The rows below give T cell receptor beta chains drawn from one sample of a study of T cells in Graves' hyperthyroidism and ophthalmopathy. TCRdb processed the multiplex PCR reads anew with MiXCR; each CDR3 protein has one entry. The sample yields about 560,000 distinct CDR3 sequences, around 15% seen once. Sequenced material: blood. The receptor set was obtained from a woman between 35 and 50 years old with Graves' hyperthyroidism. The CDR3 runs from the conserved cysteine through the conserved F or W. D genes are given only for firm matches. The size of a clone is reported for some rows only, either as once, few or many, or as a class for expanded clones.

abundance,d_gene,v_gene,j_gene,CDR3aa,CDR3nt
many,TRBD2,TRBV3-1,TRBJ2-1,CASSQGLVSFGEQFF,TGTGCCAGCAGCCAGGGACTAGTTAGTTTCGGTGAGCAGTTCTTC
many,NA,TRBV7-3,TRBJ2-1,CASSQGEAVYNEQFF,TGTGCCAGCAGTCAGGGGGAGGCGGTCTACAATGAGCAGTTCTTC
NA,NA,TRBV28,TRBJ2-3,CASSAWGSTDTQYF,TGTGCCAGCAGCGCATGGGGGAGCACAGATACGCAGTATTTT
NA,NA,TRBV2,TRBJ2-7,CASIGTINEQYF,TGTGCCAGCATAGGGACAATCAACGAGCAGTACTTC
few,TRBD1,TRBV3-1,TRBJ1-1,CASSRYKQGITEAFF,TGTGCCAGCAGCCGGTATAAACAGGGGATCACTGAAGCTTTCTTT
many,NA,TRBV20-1,TRBJ2-5,CSADSLGVRLQETQYF,TGCAGTGCTGACAGCCTGGGGGTCAGACTCCAAGAGACCCAGTACTTC
many,NA,TRBV12-3/TRBV12-4,TRBJ2-3,CASSFQLAGADTQYF,TGTGCCAGCAGCTTTCAGTTGGCAGGAGCAGATACGCAGTATTTT
NA,NA,TRBV18,TRBJ2-5,CASSLSGTQKTQYF,TGTGCCAGCTCACTCTCCGGGACTCAGAAGACCCAGTACTTC
NA,TRBD2,TRBV5-1,TRBJ2-3,CASSSSAGLAGGEDTQYF,TGCGCCAGCAGCTCCTCGGCGGGACTAGCGGGAGGTGAAGATACGCAGTATTTT
many,NA,TRBV5-1,TRBJ1-1,CASSLEEGRGAFF,TGCGCCAGCAGCTTGGAAGAGGGGCGGGGAGCTTTCTTT
many,TRBD1,TRBV20-1,TRBJ2-1,CSANDRGNEQFF,TGCAGTGCTAACGACAGGGGGAATGAGCAGTTCTTC
NA,TRBD2,TRBV6-2/TRBV6-3,TRBJ2-1,CASSYSSGTSGTDEQFF,TGTGCCAGCAGTTACTCCTCCGGGACTAGCGGGACCGATGAGCAGTTCTTC
many,NA,TRBV2,TRBJ2-7,CASSVWKGTYEQYF,TGTGCCAGCAGTGTTTGGAAGGGCACCTACGAGCAGTACTTC
NA,NA,TRBV4-2,TRBJ2-7,CASSQRLYVYEQYF,TGTGCCAGCAGCCAACGTTTATACGTCTACGAGCAGTACTTC
few,NA,TRBV6-1,TRBJ2-2,CASSIKGPPNLNTGELFF,TGTGCCAGCAGCATCAAAGGACCGCCGAACCTCAACACCGGGGAGCTGTTTTTT
many,NA,TRBV3-1,TRBJ1-1,CASSPHEGTEAFF,TGTGCCAGCAGCCCCCACGAGGGAACTGAAGCTTTCTTT
many,NA,TRBV2,TRBJ2-1,CASRATVLSHEQFF,TGTGCCAGCAGGGCCACCGTACTAAGCCATGAGCAGTTCTTC
many,TRBD1,TRBV2,TRBJ1-1,CASITGGMNTEAFF,TGTGCCAGCATTACAGGGGGAATGAACACTGAAGCTTTCTTT
NA,TRBD2,TRBV12-3/TRBV12-4,TRBJ2-1,CASRIGLAHEQFF,TGTGCCAGCAGGATCGGACTAGCCCATGAGCAGTTCTTC
many,NA,TRBV6-1,TRBJ2-1,CASSPSPVPYNEQFF,TGTGCCAGCAGTCCCTCCCCCGTACCCTACAATGAGCAGTTCTTC
once,NA,TRBV4-1,TRBJ2-1,CASSRYLWGESYNEQFF,TGCGCCAGCAGCCGGTACTTATGGGGGGAGTCCTACAATGAGCAGTTCTTC
many,TRBD2,TRBV18,TRBJ2-1,CASSLETSGNNEQFF,TGTGCCAGCTCACTTGAGACTAGCGGTAACAATGAGCAGTTCTTC
many,TRBD1,TRBV6-1,TRBJ2-1,CASSESLGQGFNEQFF,TGTGCCAGCAGTGAATCCTTGGGACAGGGGTTTAATGAGCAGTTCTTC
few,NA,TRBV5-5,TRBJ2-6,CASSLLGQGANVLTF,TGTGCCAGCAGCTTGTTAGGGCAAGGGGCCAACGTCCTGACTTTC
many,NA,TRBV5-1,TRBJ1-2,CASSPRDGSYGYTF,TGCGCCAGCAGCCCCCGGGACGGAAGCTATGGCTACACCTTC
few,NA,TRBV4-2,TRBJ1-1,CASSQGPAEAFF,TGTGCCAGCAGCCAGGGCCCCGCTGAAGCTTTCTTT
many,TRBD1,TRBV7-2,TRBJ1-1,CASSSGQTNTEAFF,TGTGCCAGCAGCTCGGGACAGACAAACACTGAAGCTTTCTTT
NA,NA,TRBV30,TRBJ2-3,CAWTLGGPTDTQYF,TGTGCCTGGACCCTTGGAGGGCCCACAGATACGCAGTATTTT
once,NA,TRBV5-1,TRBJ1-5,CASSLNINQPQHF,TGCGCCAGCAGCTTAAATATTAATCAGCCCCAGCATTTT
NA,NA,TRBV20-1,TRBJ1-3,CSASGAGYSSGNTIYF,TGCAGTGCTTCGGGAGCGGGGTACTCCTCTGGAAACACCATATATTTT
NA,TRBD2,TRBV28,TRBJ2-3,CASSSAGTRADTQYF,TGTGCCAGCAGTTCAGCCGGGACTAGGGCAGATACGCAGTATTTT
once,NA,TRBV20-1,TRBJ1-6,CSARDSRNNSPLHF,TGCAGTGCTAGAGATTCACGTAATAATTCACCCCTCCACTTT
many,TRBD1,TRBV2,TRBJ1-6,CATRQGTSPLHF,TGTGCCACACGACAGGGGACTTCACCCCTCCACTTT
many,NA,TRBV2,TRBJ1-1,CASRPGNTEAFF,TGTGCCAGCAGGCCAGGGAACACTGAAGCTTTCTTT
NA,NA,TRBV25-1,TRBJ1-2,CASSESGVTTYGYTF,TGTGCCAGCAGTGAATCTGGGGTGACTACCTATGGCTACACCTTC
NA,NA,TRBV29-1,TRBJ1-2,CSVPRKNYGYTF,TGCAGCGTCCCTCGGAAGAACTATGGCTACACCTTC
many,NA,TRBV12-3/TRBV12-4,TRBJ2-3,CASSLAHPDTQYF,TGTGCCAGCAGTTTAGCCCATCCAGATACGCAGTATTTT
many,NA,TRBV7-8,TRBJ2-1,CASSYPAGMSYNEQFF,TGTGCCAGCAGCTACCCAGCAGGGATGTCCTACAATGAGCAGTTCTTC
many,TRBD1,TRBV7-9,TRBJ2-6,CASSRGQGLSGANVLTF,TGTGCCAGCAGCCGGGGACAGGGGCTCTCTGGGGCCAACGTCCTGACTTTC
many,NA,TRBV20-1,TRBJ2-1,CSAFLDLTSNEQFF,TGCAGTGCTTTTCTGGACTTAACATCCAATGAGCAGTTCTTC
NA,TRBD2,TRBV3-1,TRBJ2-1,CASSHTLGASGRTEQFF,TGTGCCAGCAGCCACACCTTAGGGGCTAGCGGGAGAACTGAGCAGTTCTTC
many,TRBD1,TRBV12-3/TRBV12-4,TRBJ2-2,CASQDRGGTGELFF,TGTGCCAGCCAAGACAGGGGAGGCACCGGGGAGCTGTTTTTT
many,TRBD1,TRBV28,TRBJ1-2,CASRTTGGYGYTF,TGTGCCAGCAGAACGACAGGGGGCTATGGCTACACCTTC
few,TRBD2,TRBV24-1,TRBJ2-3,CATSDSPSGSSTDTQYF,TGTGCCACCAGTGATTCCCCCAGCGGGAGTAGCACAGATACGCAGTATTTT
NA,TRBD2,TRBV4-1,TRBJ2-2,CASSYQTSGRATGELFF,TGCGCCAGCAGCTACCAGACTAGCGGGAGGGCCACCGGGGAGCTGTTTTTT
many,TRBD2,TRBV7-9,TRBJ2-1,CASSLELAGVGNNEQFF,TGTGCCAGCAGCTTAGAACTGGCGGGAGTTGGAAACAATGAGCAGTTCTTC